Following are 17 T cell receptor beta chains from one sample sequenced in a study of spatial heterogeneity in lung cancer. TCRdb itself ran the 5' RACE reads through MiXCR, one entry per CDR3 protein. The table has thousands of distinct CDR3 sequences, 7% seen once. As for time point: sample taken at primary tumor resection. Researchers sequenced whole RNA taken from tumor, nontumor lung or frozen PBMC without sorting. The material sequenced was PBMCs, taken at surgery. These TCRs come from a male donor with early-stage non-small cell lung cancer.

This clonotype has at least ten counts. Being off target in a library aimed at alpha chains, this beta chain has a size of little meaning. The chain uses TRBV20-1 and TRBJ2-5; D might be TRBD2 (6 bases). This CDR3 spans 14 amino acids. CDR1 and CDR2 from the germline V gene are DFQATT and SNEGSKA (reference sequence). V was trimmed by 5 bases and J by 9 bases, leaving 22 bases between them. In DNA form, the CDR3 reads TGCAGTGCTGGGCTTAGGGCAGGAGGGATGGCCCAGTACTTC. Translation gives CSAGLRAGGMAQYF.

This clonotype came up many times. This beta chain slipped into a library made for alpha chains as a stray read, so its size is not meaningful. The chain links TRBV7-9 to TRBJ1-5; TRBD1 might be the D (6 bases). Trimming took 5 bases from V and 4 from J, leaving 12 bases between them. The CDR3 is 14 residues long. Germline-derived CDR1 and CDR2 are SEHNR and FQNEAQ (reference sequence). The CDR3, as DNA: TGTGCCAGCAGCCCCGGGACAATAAATCAGCCCCAGCATTTT. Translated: CASSPGTINQPQHF.

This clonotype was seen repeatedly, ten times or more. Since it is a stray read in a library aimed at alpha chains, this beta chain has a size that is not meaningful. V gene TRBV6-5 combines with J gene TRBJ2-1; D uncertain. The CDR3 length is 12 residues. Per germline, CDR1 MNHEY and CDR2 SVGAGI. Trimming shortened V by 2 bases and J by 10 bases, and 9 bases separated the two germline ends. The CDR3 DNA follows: TGTGCCAGCAGTTACACCGCGAGGGAGCAGTTCTTC. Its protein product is CASSYTAREQFF.

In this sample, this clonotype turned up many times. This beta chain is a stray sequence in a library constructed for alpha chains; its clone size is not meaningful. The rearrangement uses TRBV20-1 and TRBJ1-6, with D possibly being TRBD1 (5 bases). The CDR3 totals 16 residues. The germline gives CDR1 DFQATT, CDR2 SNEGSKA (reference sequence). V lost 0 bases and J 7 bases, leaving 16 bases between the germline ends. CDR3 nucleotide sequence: TGCAGTGCTAGAGAACCGGGGGGACGCCTAAATTCACCCCTCCACTTT. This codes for CSAREPGGRLNSPLHF.

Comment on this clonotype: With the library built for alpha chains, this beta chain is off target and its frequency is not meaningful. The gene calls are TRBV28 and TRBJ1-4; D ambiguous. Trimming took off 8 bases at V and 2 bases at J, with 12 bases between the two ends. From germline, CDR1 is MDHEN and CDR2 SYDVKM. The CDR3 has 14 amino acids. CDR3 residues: CASCAGSTNEKLFF. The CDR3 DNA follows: TGTGCCAGCTGTGCGGGGTCTACTAATGAAAAACTGTTTTTT.

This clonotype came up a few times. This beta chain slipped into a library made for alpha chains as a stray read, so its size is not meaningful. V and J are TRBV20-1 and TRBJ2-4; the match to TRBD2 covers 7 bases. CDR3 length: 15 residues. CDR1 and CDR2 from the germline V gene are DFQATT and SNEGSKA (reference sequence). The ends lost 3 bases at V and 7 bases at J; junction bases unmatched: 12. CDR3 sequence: CSASPLAEGKNIQYF. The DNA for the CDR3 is TGCAGTGCTAGCCCCCTAGCGGAAGGGAAGAACATTCAGTACTTC.

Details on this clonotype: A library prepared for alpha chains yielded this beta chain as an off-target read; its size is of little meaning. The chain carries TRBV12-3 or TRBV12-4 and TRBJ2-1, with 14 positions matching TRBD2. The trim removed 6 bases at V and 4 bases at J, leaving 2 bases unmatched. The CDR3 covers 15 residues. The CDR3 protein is CASSGTSGGYNEQFF. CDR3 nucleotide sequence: TGTGCCAGCAGCGGGACTAGCGGGGGATACAATGAGCAGTTCTTC.

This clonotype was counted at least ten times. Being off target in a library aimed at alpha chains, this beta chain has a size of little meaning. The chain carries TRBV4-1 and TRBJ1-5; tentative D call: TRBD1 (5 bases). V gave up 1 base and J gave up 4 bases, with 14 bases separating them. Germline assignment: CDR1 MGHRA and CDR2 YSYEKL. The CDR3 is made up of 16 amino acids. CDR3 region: CASSQGSRALNQPQHF. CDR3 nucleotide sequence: TGCGCCAGCAGCCAAGGGTCCAGGGCCCTTAATCAGCCCCAGCATTTT.

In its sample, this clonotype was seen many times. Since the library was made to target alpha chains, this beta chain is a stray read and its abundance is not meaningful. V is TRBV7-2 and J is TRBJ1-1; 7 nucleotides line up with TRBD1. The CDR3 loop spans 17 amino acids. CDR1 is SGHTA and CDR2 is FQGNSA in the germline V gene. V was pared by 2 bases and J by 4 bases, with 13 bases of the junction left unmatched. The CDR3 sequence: CASSLSSRGGWITEAFF. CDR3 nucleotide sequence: TGTGCCAGCAGCTTAAGTTCGAGAGGGGGCTGGATCACTGAAGCTTTCTTT.

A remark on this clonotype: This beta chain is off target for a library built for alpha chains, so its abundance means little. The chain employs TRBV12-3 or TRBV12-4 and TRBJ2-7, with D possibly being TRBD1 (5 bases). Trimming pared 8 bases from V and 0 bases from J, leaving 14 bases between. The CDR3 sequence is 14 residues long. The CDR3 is CASGTGSLSYEQYF. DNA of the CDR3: TGTGCCAGCGGAACAGGTTCCCTCTCCTACGAGCAGTACTTC.

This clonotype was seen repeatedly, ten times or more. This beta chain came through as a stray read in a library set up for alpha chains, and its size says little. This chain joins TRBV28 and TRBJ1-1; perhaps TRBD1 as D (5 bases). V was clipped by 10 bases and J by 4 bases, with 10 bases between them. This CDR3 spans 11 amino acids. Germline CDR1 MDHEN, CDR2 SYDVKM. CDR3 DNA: TGTGCCACCACCCAGGGCACTGAAGCTTTCTTT. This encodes CATTQGTEAFF.

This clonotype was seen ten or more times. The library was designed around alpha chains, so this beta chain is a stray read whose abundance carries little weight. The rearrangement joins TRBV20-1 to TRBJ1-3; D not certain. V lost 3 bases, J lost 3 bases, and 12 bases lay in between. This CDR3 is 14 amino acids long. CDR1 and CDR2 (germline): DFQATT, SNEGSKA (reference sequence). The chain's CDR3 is CSARADSDGNTIYF. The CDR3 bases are TGCAGTGCTAGGGCGGACTCGGATGGAAACACCATATATTTT.

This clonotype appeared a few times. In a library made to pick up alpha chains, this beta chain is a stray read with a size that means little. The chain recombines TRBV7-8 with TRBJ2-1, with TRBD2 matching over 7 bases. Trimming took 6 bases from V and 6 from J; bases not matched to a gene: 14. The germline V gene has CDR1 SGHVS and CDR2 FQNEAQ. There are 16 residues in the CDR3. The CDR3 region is CASSSTAGRRGNEQFF. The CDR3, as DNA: TGTGCCAGCAGTTCCACAGCGGGGCGGAGAGGCAATGAGCAGTTCTTC.

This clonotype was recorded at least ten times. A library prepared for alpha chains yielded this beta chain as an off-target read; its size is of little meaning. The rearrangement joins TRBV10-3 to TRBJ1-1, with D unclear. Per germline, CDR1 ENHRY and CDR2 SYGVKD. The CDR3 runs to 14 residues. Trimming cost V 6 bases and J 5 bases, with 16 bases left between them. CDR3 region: CAIRAEDGWTEAFF. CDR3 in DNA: TGTGCCATCAGGGCTGAAGACGGGTGGACTGAAGCTTTCTTT.

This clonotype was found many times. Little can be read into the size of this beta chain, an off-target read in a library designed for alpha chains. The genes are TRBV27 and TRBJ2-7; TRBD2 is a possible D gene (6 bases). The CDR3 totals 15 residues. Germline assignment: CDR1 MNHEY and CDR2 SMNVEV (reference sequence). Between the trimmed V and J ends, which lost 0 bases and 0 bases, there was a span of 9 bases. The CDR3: CASSLSSGLSYEQYF. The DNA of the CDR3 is TGTGCCAGCAGTTTATCATCGGGACTCTCCTACGAGCAGTACTTC.

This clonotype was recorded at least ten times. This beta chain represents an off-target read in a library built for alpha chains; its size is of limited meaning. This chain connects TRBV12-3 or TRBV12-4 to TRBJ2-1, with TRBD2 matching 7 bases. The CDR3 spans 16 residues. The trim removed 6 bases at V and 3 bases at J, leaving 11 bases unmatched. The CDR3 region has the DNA TGTGCCAGCAGCAAAGCGCCGGGACTATTCTACAATGAGCAGTTCTTC. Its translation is CASSKAPGLFYNEQFF.

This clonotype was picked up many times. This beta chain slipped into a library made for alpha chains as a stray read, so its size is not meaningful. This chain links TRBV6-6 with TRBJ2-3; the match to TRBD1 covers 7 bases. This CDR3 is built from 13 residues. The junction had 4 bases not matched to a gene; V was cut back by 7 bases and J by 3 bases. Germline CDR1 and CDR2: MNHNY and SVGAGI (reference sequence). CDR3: CASNTGVTDTQYF. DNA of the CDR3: TGTGCCAGCAACACAGGGGTAACAGATACGCAGTATTTT.